This T cell receptor beta chain was recorded in a study of beta chain features in type 1 diabetes. The CDR3 length is 14 residues. Germline loops: CDR1 ENHRY, CDR2 SYGVKD. V was shortened by 4 bases and J by 5 bases, with 13 bases between the two germline ends. Remarks on this clone: What it recognizes is unknown.

The study's findings and limits: Shorter TCRB CDR3s, moderately but significantly so, were found in Type 1 diabetes patients in all four CD4+ subsets.

Sequenced material consisted of expressed TCRB transcripts (all of the isolated RNA was reverse transcribed). Generated by immunoSEQ multiplex PCR, the TCRdb table keeps only in-frame clones and is missing some. The table shows around 140,000 clones, with approximately 13% occurring only once. This chain connects TRBV10-3 to TRBJ2-3; D is uncertain. The sequencing input was central memory CD4+ T cells from blood. The clonotype originates from a man aged 18 to 29 with type 1 diabetes. The CDR3 DNA is TGTGCCATCAGTGGACGGTCCGTCGGAGATACGCAGTATTTT. It encodes CAISGRSVGDTQYF.